Listed below are T cell receptor beta chains from one sample, sequenced in a study of T cell repertoires in cytomegalovirus infection. TCRdb redid the calling of the reads with MiXCR, one entry per CDR3 protein. The data contain about 250,000 distinct CDR3 sequences, over 15% of them singletons. Sequencing was done on a sample of CD8+ T cells from PBMCs. The source is a human donor in good health (CMV status not recorded). Some clones in this sample may be carry-over from other donors' samples. The CDR3 runs from the conserved cysteine through the conserved F or W. The D gene is left open where the match is weak. Clone sizes are given selectively: once, few, many, or a class where the clone is expanded.

TRBJ1-6 - TRBV20-1 - TGCAGTGCTAAGTGGTCTCAGGGCAGTGGCTCACCCCTCCACTTT CSAKWSQGSGSPLHF
TRBJ2-7 many TRBV6-5 - TGTGCCAGCAGTGTATCCCAGGAGACCTACGAGCAGTACTTC CASSVSQETYEQYF
TRBJ2-7 many TRBV5-5 - TGTGCCAGCAGCTTGGCGTCTCTTCGGGACCTAACCTACGAGCAGTACTTC CASSLASLRDLTYEQYF
TRBJ1-5 few TRBV27 TRBD1 TGTGCCAGCAGTTTAGGGACAGGGCTCGGTCAGCCCCAGCATTTT CASSLGTGLGQPQHF
TRBJ1-2 once TRBV29-1 TRBD1 TGCAGCGTTGAAGGGGGCCCCGACAGGGCCCGAAACTATGGCTACACCTTC CSVEGGPDRARNYGYTF
TRBJ2-1 - TRBV19 TRBD2 TGTGCCAGTAGTCCCACTCGGACTAGCAATGAGCAGTTCTTC CASSPTRTSNEQFF
TRBJ2-7 many TRBV6-2/TRBV6-3 - TGTGCCAGCAGTTACGATTTCTACGAGCAGTACTTC CASSYDFYEQYF
TRBJ2-2 few TRBV4-2 - TGTGCCAGCAGCCAAGAAGCTCATACCGGGAACACCGGGGAGCTGTTTTTT CASSQEAHTGNTGELFF
TRBJ2-2 few TRBV6-1 - TGTGCCAGCAATTCTAAGACAGTTTCGAACACCGGGGAGCTGTTTTTT CASNSKTVSNTGELFF
TRBJ1-1 - TRBV29-1 - TGCAGCGTCCCAAACGGGGTGACAGGAGTCAAAGCTTTCTTT CSVPNGVTGVKAFF
TRBJ1-1 few TRBV5-5 - TGTGCCAGCAGCTTGACGGGGTCCGCTTTCTTT CASSLTGSAFF
TRBJ2-1 many TRBV28 TRBD2 TGTGCCAGCAGTTCGAGACGGACTAGCGGGTCCGCAATATACAATGAGCAGTTCTTC CASSSRRTSGSAIYNEQFF
TRBJ2-7 - TRBV29-1 - TGCAGCGTTCGGACGGGACTCTCCTACGAGCAGTACTTC CSVRTGLSYEQYF
TRBJ2-1 few TRBV4-1 - TGCGCCAGCAGCCAAGAAGGGCCGAATGAGCAGTTCTTC CASSQEGPNEQFF
TRBJ2-7 - TRBV5-1 - TGCGCCAGCAGCTTGACACCAGAGAACTCCTACGAGCAGTACTTC CASSLTPENSYEQYF
TRBJ2-4 many TRBV7-8 - TGTGCCAGCAGCCCAAAGGGGAACATTCAGTACTTC CASSPKGNIQYF
TRBJ2-7 many TRBV20-1 - TGCAGTGCTAGAGAGGAGGGTCCCTACGAGCAGTACTTC CSAREEGPYEQYF
TRBJ1-1 many TRBV7-9 - TGTGCCAGCAGCCAGGGCGCCCTGGGGCTTGGGACTGAAGCTTTCTTT CASSQGALGLGTEAFF
TRBJ1-5 few TRBV2 - TGTGCCAGCAGTGAACTCGTCGAGGTCGCAGGGTGGAATCAGCCCCAGCATTTT CASSELVEVAGWNQPQHF
TRBJ2-1 - TRBV5-3 - TGTGCCAGCAGCTCCCCATCTAAAGCCGTTAAAGTCTACAATGAGCAGTTCTTC CASSSPSKAVKVYNEQFF
TRBJ2-4 - TRBV11-2 - TGTGCCAGCAGCCCCCGGGGTATAGCCAAAAACATTCAGTACTTC CASSPRGIAKNIQYF
TRBJ2-2 many TRBV7-4 - TGTGCCAGCAGCTTAACCAACACCGGGGAGCTGTTTTTT CASSLTNTGELFF
TRBJ2-3 many TRBV7-9 TRBD1 TGTGCCAGCAGAAAGGGGACAGCCAGAGGGATCACAGATACGCAGTATTTT CASRKGTARGITDTQYF
TRBJ1-1 - TRBV20-1 - TGCAGTGCTAGAGATTGGGAAAGTGGAAGAATGAACACTGAAGCTTTCTTT CSARDWESGRMNTEAFF
TRBJ2-1 many TRBV7-8 TRBD1 TGTGCCAGCAGGACCGGGACAGTAGATACCTACAATGAGCAGTTCTTC CASRTGTVDTYNEQFF
TRBJ2-1 - TRBV23-1 - TGCGCCAGCAGTCCCCGGGACTGGGACCAGTTCTTC CASSPRDWDQFF
TRBJ2-4 - TRBV7-9 TRBD2 TGTGCCAGCAGCTTATCTAGCGGGGCTTCAAACATTCAGTACTTC CASSLSSGASNIQYF
TRBJ2-1 few TRBV6-6 - TGTGCCAGCAGTTACTCAAACAGGGTAACTGAGCAGTTCTTC CASSYSNRVTEQFF
TRBJ1-2 many TRBV19 TRBD1 TGTGCCAGTAGTCTAAATCTACGGACAGGGGCCAACTATGGCTACACCTTC CASSLNLRTGANYGYTF
TRBJ2-7 few TRBV6-2/TRBV6-3 TRBD1 TGTGCCAGCAGTTACTCGATGTGGACAGGACCGGGCTCCTACGAGCAGTACTTC CASSYSMWTGPGSYEQYF
TRBJ1-1 - TRBV5-5 - TGTGCCAGCAGCTTGGGTGTTCATCGGGGGCTCACTGAAGCTTTCTTT CASSLGVHRGLTEAFF
TRBJ1-3 many TRBV7-9 - TGTGCCAGCAGCATGCAGGACGCAAGCTCTGGAAACACCATATATTTT CASSMQDASSGNTIYF
TRBJ1-3 few TRBV5-1 - TGCGCCAGCAGCGGGGGGACTGACTCTGGAAACACCATATATTTT CASSGGTDSGNTIYF
TRBJ1-2 - TRBV7-9 - TGTGCCAGCAGCACCGGGGGGGACGGCTACACCTTC CASSTGGDGYTF
TRBJ1-3 - TRBV6-2/TRBV6-3 - TGTGCCAGCAGTTGGACCATACCAGGCTCTGGAAACACCATATATTTT CASSWTIPGSGNTIYF